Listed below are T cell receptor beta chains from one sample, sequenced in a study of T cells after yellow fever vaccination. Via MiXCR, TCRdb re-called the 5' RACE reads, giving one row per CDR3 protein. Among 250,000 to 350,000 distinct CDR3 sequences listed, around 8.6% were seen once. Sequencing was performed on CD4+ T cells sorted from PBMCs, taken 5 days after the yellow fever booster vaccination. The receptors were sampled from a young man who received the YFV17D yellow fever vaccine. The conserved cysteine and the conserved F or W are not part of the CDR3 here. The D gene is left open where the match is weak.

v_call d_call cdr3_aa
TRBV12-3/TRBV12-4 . ASSLIVGESTQPQH
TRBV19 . ASSIVQGNTEAF
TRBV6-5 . ASSYSIRGLSSYNSPLH
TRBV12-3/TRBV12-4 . ASSLGASDTQY
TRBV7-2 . ASSFRNTIY
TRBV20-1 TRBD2 SARGTSGADQETQY
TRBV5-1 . ASSLPLETTDTQY
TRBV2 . ASIFVETQY
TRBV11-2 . ASSSPRGADTQY
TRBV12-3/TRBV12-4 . ASSPSGAGYSLSLEKLF
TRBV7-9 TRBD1 ASSLISTGGVTEAF
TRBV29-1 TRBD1 SVGLGQGAINEQY
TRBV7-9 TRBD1 ASSLAGGGWTEAF
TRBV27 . ASKVAQAFTGELF
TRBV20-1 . SAPLPGGTGELF
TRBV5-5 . ASSLELIDQPQH
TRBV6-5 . ASSYDRAGHGANVLT
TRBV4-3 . ASSQDSYNQPQH
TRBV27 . ASSSFTSSTGTQY
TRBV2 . ASSEVGLNGYT
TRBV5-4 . ASSINRADEQF
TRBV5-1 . ASGNGALGEKLF
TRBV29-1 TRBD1 SERTGDIQY
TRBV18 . ASSLSLAPYNEQF
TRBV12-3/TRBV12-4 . ASSPVRGAGNEQF
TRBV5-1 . ASSTAALWDGYT
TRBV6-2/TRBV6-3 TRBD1 ASSPRDSLNTEAF
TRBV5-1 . ASSLEATGEQF
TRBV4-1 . ASSQGWGSNQPQH
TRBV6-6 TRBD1 ASLPDRPGYYEQY
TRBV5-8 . ASSLDFGNQPQH
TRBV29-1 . SVEDPRGGQETQY
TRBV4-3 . ASSQDGRVRYGYT
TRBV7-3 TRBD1 ASSPTGKGSRGYT
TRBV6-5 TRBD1 ASSYAYRGSYNEQF
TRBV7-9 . ASSPTDRGTDTQY
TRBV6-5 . ASSYSDSISTEAF
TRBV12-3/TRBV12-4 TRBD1 ASSKTQGADEQY
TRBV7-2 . ASSTGSQETQY
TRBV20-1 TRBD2 SARETSGGRSSYNEQF
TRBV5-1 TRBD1 ASSLLQGPDGGELF
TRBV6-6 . ASSVQGIREKLF
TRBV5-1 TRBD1 ASSPGQANQPQH
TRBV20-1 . SATQGTHNEQF
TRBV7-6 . ASSLAPTYEQY
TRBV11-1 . ASSLVPGVDEQY
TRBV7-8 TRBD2 ASSWTSGGVTDTQY
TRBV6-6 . ASSYQTVVNSPLH
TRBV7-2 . ASTRYGKGEQY
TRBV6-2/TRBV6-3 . ASSRSENEQF
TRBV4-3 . ASSQGLGLGFGYT
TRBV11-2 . ASRGLINYGYT
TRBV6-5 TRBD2 ASSYSRVPAGINEQF
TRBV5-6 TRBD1 ASSLLTGALGDTQY
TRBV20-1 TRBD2 SAPPGTSGTGTQY
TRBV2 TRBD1 ASRLDRGGRAF
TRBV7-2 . ASSLASGSLNYGYT
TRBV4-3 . ASSLSGTPGETQY
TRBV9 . ASGVTAFETEAF
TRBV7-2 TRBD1 ASSLGQMNTEAY